The 28 T cell receptor beta chains in this list originate from one sample, sequenced in a study of preoperative IRX-2 immunotherapy in early breast cancer. Profiled with immunoSEQ multiplex PCR; TCRdb holds only in-frame clones, not every one. The sample lists 25,000 to 30,000 clones, under 90% seen once, with about 3.3% in the top ten. The sample's treatment: preoperative locoregional IRX-2 cytokine immunotherapy. This specimen was collected from a patient treated with IRX-2 immunotherapy. These receptors were obtained from a human donor with breast cancer.

The chain carries TRBV12-5 and TRBJ2-3; 10 positions match TRBD2. Germline V lookup: CDR1 LGHNT, CDR2 FRNRAP. The CDR3 loop spans 14 amino acids. In nucleotides, the CDR3 is TGTGCCAGCACAGGAGCGGGGGGGCAGTCTACGCAGTATTTT. Amino acid sequence: CASTGAGGQSTQYF. The full variable domain, completed using reference TRBV12-5 and TRBJ2-3, is DARVTQTPRHKVTEMGQEVTMRCQPILGHNTVFWYRQTMMQGLELLAYFRNRAPLDDSGMPKDRFSAEMPDATLATLKIQPSEPRDSAVYFCASTGAGGQSTQYFGPGTRLTVL.

V gene TRBV6-8 combines with J gene TRBJ2-1, with TRBD2 identical over 9 bases. V lost 5 bases and J lost 4; bases outside the gene matches: 6. Germline V gene sequence: CDR1 MNHGY, CDR2 SAAAGT. The CDR3 consists of 15 residues. The CDR3 reads CASSELAGKYNEQFF. The CDR3 region has the DNA TGTGCCAGCAGTGAGCTAGCGGGGAAATACAATGAGCAGTTCTTC.

This chain uses TRBV28 with TRBJ2-7, with TRBD2 matching over 7 bases. The J segment lost 5 bases and the V segment lost 5 bases, leaving 12 bases of the junction unmatched. CDR1 is MDHEN and CDR2 is SYDVKM in the germline V gene. The CDR3 consists of 15 residues. CDR3 in amino acids: CASSLWEGRGHEQYF. In DNA, the CDR3 is TGTGCCAGCAGTCTCTGGGAGGGGAGGGGACACGAGCAGTACTTC.

V usage is TRBV11-3 and J usage is TRBJ1-6; D is possibly TRBD1 (6 bases). Per the germline V gene, CDR1 is SGHNT and CDR2 is YENEEA. V was clipped by 3 bases and J by 4 bases, with 10 bases between them. The CDR3 contains 15 residues. The CDR3 is CASSFRQVYNSPLHF. CDR3 nucleotide sequence: TGTGCCAGCAGCTTCCGACAGGTTTATAATTCACCCCTCCACTTT.

The gene calls are TRBV28 and TRBJ2-7; 9 bases align to TRBD2. This CDR3 region has 14 residues. V lost 7 bases to trimming and J lost 0 bases; unmatched junction nucleotides: 4. CDR1 and CDR2 from the germline V gene are MDHEN and SYDVKM. The CDR3 sequence is CASTASGDSYEQYF. The DNA for the CDR3 is TGTGCCAGCACCGCTAGCGGGGACTCCTACGAGCAGTACTTC.

This clone was seen a handful of times. V is TRBV6-8 and J is TRBJ2-1, with a possible D match to TRBD2 (6 bases). This CDR3 contains 16 residues. Per germline, CDR1 MNHGY and CDR2 SAAAGT. V was clipped by 5 bases and J by 3 bases, with 17 bases between them. In nucleotides, the CDR3 is TGTGCCAGCAGTGACGTGGGTGCGGGGAACTACAATGAGCAGTTCTTC. Protein sequence: CASSDVGAGNYNEQFF.

The chain couples TRBV6-8 to TRBJ1-1; D perhaps matches TRBD1 (5 bases). V lost 5 bases, J lost 0 bases, and 13 bases lay in between. This CDR3 comprises 15 residues. Per the germline V gene, CDR1 is MNHGY and CDR2 is SAAAGT. CDR3 nucleotides: TGTGCCAGCAGTGCCTTGACAGAGCTGAACACTGAAGCTTTCTTT. Encoded protein: CASSALTELNTEAFF.

The rearrangement joins TRBV12-2 to TRBJ2-5; the tabulated D call, TRBD2, remains unverified against the DNA. TRBV12-2 is flagged as a pseudogene. The CDR3 spans 15 residues. The CDR3 region has the DNA TGTGCCCCGGCTAAAGGCGGGGACGGACAAGAGACCCAGTACTTC. Residues: CAPAKGGDGQETQYF.

The CDR3 region has the DNA TGCGCCAGCAGCCAAGAAAAATATAATTCACCCCTCCACTTT. Protein: CASSQEKYNSPLHF. The chain carries TRBV4-1 and TRBJ1-6, with D uncertain. The V end lost 0 bases, the J end lost 4 bases, and 4 bases lay between the germline ends. The CDR3 totals 14 residues. CDR1 MGHRA and CDR2 YSYEKL come from the germline V gene.

V and J are TRBV5-1 and TRBJ1-5; D is perhaps TRBD1 (6 bases). Looked up from germline, CDR1 is SGHRS and CDR2 is YFSETQ. The CDR3 has 15 amino acids. The V end was cut by 0 bases, the J end by 4 bases, with 11 bases between. The CDR3 region has the DNA TGCGCCAGCAGCTTGGGGACAGCCTTTAATCAGCCCCAGCATTTT. Translated, it gives CASSLGTAFNQPQHF. Full variable domain (rest looked up from reference TRBV5-1 and TRBJ1-5): KAGVTQTPRYLIKTRGQQVTLSCSPISGHRSVSWYQQTPGQGLQFLFEYFSETQRNKGNFPGRFSGRQFSNSRSEMNVSTLELGDSALYLCASSLGTAFNQPQHFGDGTRLSIL.

This chain uses TRBV11-3 with TRBJ2-5, with D perhaps matching TRBD2 (6 bases). The germline CDR1 and CDR2 sequences are SGHNT and YENEEA. The CDR3 loop spans 16 amino acids. Trimming removed 1 base at V and 1 base at J, with 13 bases between. As DNA, the CDR3 is TGTGCCAGCAGCTTAGGAGGGCCAGCGGGCCAAGAGACCCAGTACTTC. Amino acid sequence: CASSLGGPAGQETQYF.

CDR3 in DNA: TGTGCCAGTAGTTTCACTAGCGACTATTCCAATGAGCAGTTCTTC. Protein: CASSFTSDYSNEQFF. This chain links TRBV19 with TRBJ2-1, with TRBD2 identical over 7 bases. Germline CDR1 reads LNHDA; CDR2 reads SQIVND (reference sequence). The CDR3 runs to 15 residues. V was pared by 5 bases and J by 6 bases, with 10 bases of the junction left unmatched.

DNA of the CDR3: TGTGCCAGCAGCCCCCCGGGAGGGGCAGGTCAGCCCCAGCATTTT. It translates to CASSPPGGAGQPQHF. The genes are TRBV28 and TRBJ1-5; TRBD1 is a possible D gene (5 bases). The CDR3 sequence is 15 residues long. CDR1 and CDR2 from the germline V gene are MDHEN and SYDVKM. With 6 bases removed from V and 6 bases from J, the gap between germline ends came to 18 bases.

V gene TRBV6-8 combines with J gene TRBJ1-1; weak D call: TRBD1 (5 bases). The germline V and J ends were trimmed by 5 bases and 7 bases, with 14 bases remaining between them. The CDR3 runs to 13 residues. Germline V gives CDR1 MNHGY, CDR2 SAAAGT. DNA of the CDR3: TGTGCCAGCAGTACGGGGCAGGTGATTGAAGCTTTCTTT. It codes for CASSTGQVIEAFF.

V and J are TRBV15 and TRBJ2-1; TRBD2 aligns across 7 bases. Germline V lookup: CDR1 LNHNV, CDR2 YYDKDF (reference sequence). Trimming at V came to 5 bases and at J to 7 bases, leaving 11 bases not matched to a gene. The CDR3 contains 15 residues. The CDR3 region has the DNA TGTGCCACCAGCCCTGGGGGGGAGGGCCGAAATGAGCAGTTCTTC. This gives the protein CATSPGGEGRNEQFF.

The rearrangement joins TRBV14 to TRBJ2-2, with TRBD1 identical over 8 bases. The J segment lost 4 bases and the V segment lost 3 bases, leaving 7 bases of the junction unmatched. The CDR3 is 16 amino acids. The germline CDR1 and CDR2 sequences are SGHDN and FVKESK. In DNA form, the CDR3 reads TGTGCCAGCAGCCAGTGGGACAGGATATTCACCGGGGAGCTGTTTTTT. This translates into CASSQWDRIFTGELFF.

The CDR3 protein is CATSRVTTNEKLFF. The CDR3 nucleotides read TGTGCCACCAGCAGAGTGACAACTAATGAAAAACTGTTTTTT. The chain employs TRBV15 and TRBJ1-4; D unresolved. CDR1 and CDR2 (germline): LNHNV, YYDKDF (reference sequence). The CDR3 has 14 amino acids. Trimming left V 1 base short and J 0 bases short, with 3 bases between.

The chain links TRBV5-1 to TRBJ1-1, with D unclear. Trimming shortened V by 5 bases and J by 1 base, and 12 bases separated the two germline ends. Per germline, CDR1 SGHRS and CDR2 YFSETQ. There are 14 residues in the CDR3. Here the CDR3 DNA reads TGCGCCAGCAGTGAGCAGGCCGCGAACACTGAAGCTTTCTTT. Amino acid sequence: CASSEQAANTEAFF. The full variable domain, completed using reference TRBV5-1 and TRBJ1-1, is KAGVTQTPRYLIKTRGQQVTLSCSPISGHRSVSWYQQTPGQGLQFLFEYFSETQRNKGNFPGRFSGRQFSNSRSEMNVSTLELGDSALYLCASSEQAANTEAFFGQGTRLTVV.

This clone was counted only a few times. The chain couples TRBV18 to TRBJ1-5; tentative D call: TRBD1 (5 bases). V was pared by 3 bases and J by 5 bases, with 11 bases between. Germline V gives CDR1 KGHSH, CDR2 LQKENI. This CDR3 comprises 14 residues. The CDR3 bases are TGTGCCAGCTCACCTTCTACGGGGGATCAGCCCCAGCATTTT. The encoded protein is CASSPSTGDQPQHF. Based on the CDR3 plus reference TRBV18 and TRBJ1-5, the full variable domain is NAGVMQNPRHLVRRRGQEARLRCSPMKGHSHVYWYRQLPEEGLKFMVYLQKENIIDESGMPKERFSAEFPKEGPSILRIQQVVRGDSAAYFCASSPSTGDQPQHFGDGTRLSIL.

J is TRBJ2-7 and V is TRBV28; 8 bases line up with TRBD1. This CDR3 region has 12 residues. Trimming removed 8 bases from V and 4 bases from J; junction bases left unmatched: 4. Germline loops: CDR1 MDHEN, CDR2 SYDVKM. CDR3 loop: CASGQGWYEQYF. CDR3 coding DNA: TGTGCCAGCGGACAGGGATGGTACGAGCAGTACTTC.

The chain employs TRBV11-3 and TRBJ2-1, with TRBD1 identical over 7 bases. The CDR3 consists of 15 residues. CDR1 and CDR2 (germline): SGHNT, YENEEA. V lost 1 base, J lost 5 bases, and 5 bases stayed unmatched. The CDR3 protein is CASSLGQGWDNEQFF. DNA of the CDR3: TGTGCCAGCAGCTTAGGACAGGGATGGGACAATGAGCAGTTCTTC.

This clone was detected only a few times. The chain carries TRBV29-1 and TRBJ2-2, with TRBD2 as a possible D gene (6 bases). The CDR3 runs 13 residues. With 4 bases removed from V and 1 base from J, the gap between germline ends came to 7 bases. Germline V gives CDR1 SQVTM, CDR2 ANQGSEA. As DNA, the CDR3 is TGCAGCGTTGGGGGACTGAACACCGGGGAGCTGTTTTTT. This encodes CSVGGLNTGELFF.

V gene TRBV6-8 combines with J gene TRBJ2-5; 8 bases align to TRBD2. The V gene's germline CDR1 is MNHGY and CDR2 SAAAGT. The CDR3 has 14 residues. The J segment lost 5 bases and the V segment lost 5 bases, leaving 7 bases of the junction unmatched. The CDR3 spells CASSRGLDVETQYF. The CDR3 bases are TGTGCCAGCAGTCGGGGACTAGACGTGGAGACCCAGTACTTC.

This clone was counted once. The chain has TRBV11-3 and TRBJ1-3, with D perhaps matching TRBD1 (5 bases). V lost 4 bases and J 0 bases, leaving 13 bases between the germline ends. The length of the CDR3 is 16 residues. Germline values: CDR1 SGHNT, CDR2 YENEEA. The CDR3 reads CASSSQGFSSGNTIYF. In nucleotides, the CDR3 is TGTGCCAGCAGCTCTCAGGGTTTCAGCTCTGGAAACACCATATATTTT.

About this clone: The DNA is left out, because the CDR3 cannot be placed on it with certainty; the CDR3 is given as TCRdb lists it. The J gene is TRBJ2-2, the V gene TRBV6-8; TRBD2 reflects the table's D call only, with no check against the DNA. Termini included, the CDR3 measures 21 amino acids. CDR1 is MNHGY, CDR2 SAAAGT, per germline. The CDR3 region is CASPPLTSFVGSCFLRGELFF.

The rearrangement links TRBV5-1 to TRBJ2-7; 14 bases are a match to TRBD2. The V gene's germline CDR1 is SGHRS and CDR2 YFSETQ. V dropped 4 bases and J dropped 3; count of bases not matched to a gene: 6. The length of the CDR3 is 16 residues. CDR3 sequence (DNA): TGCGCCAGCAGCCCCGGGACTAGCGGGAGAGTCTACGAGCAGTACTTC. As protein: CASSPGTSGRVYEQYF.

V is TRBV10-2 and J is TRBJ2-3; TRBD2 is a possible D gene (8 bases). Germline CDR1 is WSHSY and CDR2 is SAAADI. The CDR3 has 15 residues. Trimming cost V 4 bases and J 0 bases, with 11 bases left between them. The CDR3 DNA follows: TGCGCCAGCAGTGTAGCGGGACAGAGCACAGATACGCAGTATTTT. It codes for CASSVAGQSTDTQYF.

This rearrangement joins TRBV11-3 to TRBJ2-3; TRBD1 might be the D (5 bases). V lost 8 bases, J lost 6 bases, and 24 bases lay in between. CDR3 length equals 16 residues. Germline CDR1 and CDR2: SGHNT and YENEEA. DNA of the CDR3: TGTGCCAGCGGCCTATGGGGCGGCTCGGGCAGGGATACGCAGTATTTT. Its protein is CASGLWGGSGRDTQYF.